This T cell receptor beta chain was identified during a study of cytotoxic CD8 clonotypes in ibrutinib-treated CLL. Overall study context: When averaged across all of the samples, the counts came to 255,043 productive templates and about 89,000 productive rearrangements. Study-wide results and limits: The study found baseline clonality above age-matched healthy donors, tracking circulating CD8+ T-cell counts. Contraction or stability on treatment was seen for public clonotypes, which were uncommon. An increase in clonality occurred at ibrutinib response, followed by a return toward baseline at progression.

After removal of 3 bases from V and 4 bases from J, the junction contained 6 bases not matched to a gene. Germline CDR1 KGHSH, CDR2 LQKENI. This CDR3 comprises 14 residues. Of note for this clone: Antigen unknown.

Sequencing was performed with immunoSEQ multiplex PCR; in TCRdb, only in-frame clones are kept and a portion is missing. The table shows 110,000 to 150,000 clones, with less than 95% occurring only once. The chain couples TRBV18 to TRBJ2-7; TRBD2 matches 7 bases. This receptor was taken from a human donor with chronic lymphocytic leukemia. This specimen consisted of PBMCs, obtained after 12 months of ibrutinib treatment. CDR3 coding DNA: TGTGCCAGCTCACCTAGGCTAGCGGCTTACGAGCAGTACTTC. The encoded protein is CASSPRLAAYEQYF.